The 7 T cell receptor beta chains given below trace back to one sample, sequenced in a study of control samples from healthy donors and cancer patients. TCRdb's table, derived via immunoSEQ multiplex PCR, lists solely in-frame clones and lacks some. The repertoire has 50,000 or so clones, 70% to 90% of them found once; the top ten carry roughly 3.8%. The sample consisted of blood. The source of these receptors is a man aged 45-65 years in good health.

The J gene is TRBJ1-1, the V gene TRBV5-5; D remains ambiguous. Between the trimmed V and J ends, which lost 1 base and 4 bases, there was a span of 2 bases. The CDR3 contains 11 residues. CDR1 is SGHKS and CDR2 is YYEKEE in the germline V gene (reference sequence). This CDR3 is CASSLITEAFF. For the CDR3, the DNA is TGTGCCAGCAGCTTGATCACTGAAGCTTTCTTT.

This chain connects TRBV20-1 to TRBJ1-4; D not resolved. Germline loops: CDR1 DFQATT, CDR2 SNEGSKA (reference sequence). The V and J ends lost 3 bases and 1 base respectively, with 15 bases between them. This CDR3 is built from 16 residues. The CDR3 is CSASGVLWGTNEKLFF. Here the CDR3 DNA reads TGCAGTGCTAGTGGGGTTTTGTGGGGAACTAATGAAAAACTGTTTTTT.

The chain joins TRBV7-2 to TRBJ2-1; 7 bases match TRBD2. With V trimmed by 3 bases and J by 7 bases, 9 bases remained unmatched. The germline gives CDR1 SGHTA, CDR2 FQGNSA. The CDR3 totals 15 residues. The CDR3 protein is CASSFWGGDRNEQFF. The CDR3 DNA is TGTGCCAGCAGCTTCTGGGGGGGAGATCGGAATGAGCAGTTCTTC.

The chain employs TRBV5-4 and TRBJ2-7; D perhaps matches TRBD2 (5 bases). Germline V gene sequence: CDR1 SGHNT, CDR2 YYREEE (reference sequence). The CDR3 consists of 14 residues. V was cut by 4 bases and J by 5 bases, with 16 bases left in between. The CDR3 region has the DNA TGTGCCAGCAGCGATGGACTGAGACCCGACGAGCAGTACTTC. Residues: CASSDGLRPDEQYF.

This clone occurred a few times. The V gene is TRBV27, the J gene TRBJ2-7; D is ambiguous. The germline CDR1 and CDR2 sequences are MNHEY and SMNVEV (reference sequence). Deletions cut 10 bases from V and 1 base from J, with 11 bases between. CDR3 length equals 12 residues. For the CDR3, the DNA is TGTGCCACCTTCTCAAGTTCCTACGAGCAGTACTTC. As protein: CATFSSSYEQYF.

The chain employs TRBV7-8 and TRBJ2-1; TRBD2 aligns across 14 bases. Germline V lookup: CDR1 SGHVS, CDR2 FQNEAQ. The V segment lost 4 bases and the J segment 7 bases; nucleotides outside the gene matches: 18. The CDR3 is 20 residues long. CDR3 in DNA: TGTGCCAGCAGCTCCAGACTAGCGGGAGGGCCTCACCCTTCGGGAAATGAGCAGTTCTTC. Amino acid sequence: CASSSRLAGGPHPSGNEQFF.

This chain links TRBV19 with TRBJ1-6; the D is unclear. The germline V and J ends were trimmed by 4 bases and 9 bases, with 10 bases remaining between them. CDR1 LNHDA and CDR2 SQIVND come from the germline V gene (reference sequence). This CDR3 region has 13 residues. In DNA form, the CDR3 reads TGTGCCAGTAGTAGCCGATGGGGTTCACCCCTCCACTTT. Translating it yields CASSSRWGSPLHF.